A single sample is the source of the 5 T cell receptor beta chains below, sequenced in a study of blood T cell repertoires in COVID-19. Repertoires were generated with immunoSEQ multiplex PCR, while TCRdb's copy carries only in-frame clones and drops some. The sample has over 50,000 clones, about 86% seen once. Sequencing was performed on peripheral blood. Receptor source: a man in his sixties or seventies with active COVID-19.

The chain employs TRBV27 and TRBJ2-7; 7 nucleotides match TRBD1. Germline-derived CDR1 and CDR2 are MNHEY and SMNVEV (reference sequence). With V trimmed by 4 bases and J by 5 bases, 8 bases remained unmatched. The CDR3 has 14 residues. CDR3 in amino acids: CASSSSTGFDEQYF. For the CDR3, the DNA is TGTGCCAGCAGTTCGTCGACAGGGTTCGACGAGCAGTACTTC.

The chain carries TRBV5-6 and TRBJ2-6; D gene unclear. Trimming shortened V by 4 bases and J by 4 bases, and 15 bases separated the two germline ends. Per the germline V gene, CDR1 is SGHDT and CDR2 is YYEEEE. This CDR3 has 16 residues. The CDR3 protein is CASSHTALAGANVLTF. The CDR3, as DNA: TGTGCCAGCAGCCATACAGCCCTTGCGGGGGCCAACGTCCTGACTTTC.

This rearrangement joins TRBV7-8 to TRBJ2-2, with D hard to call. Germline loops: CDR1 SGHVS, CDR2 FQNEAQ. The CDR3 has 14 amino acids. V shed 3 bases and J shed 0 bases, with 5 bases lying between them. The CDR3 nucleotides are TGTGCCAGCAGCTTCGGAGCGAACACCGGGGAGCTGTTTTTT. Translating gives CASSFGANTGELFF.

This chain links TRBV7-7 with TRBJ1-4; TRBD1 agrees at 7 bases. CDR3 length: 20 amino acids. Germline CDR1 and CDR2: SSHAT and FNYEAQ (reference sequence). Unmatched junction bases numbered 29, after V lost 11 bases and J lost 5 bases. Here the CDR3 DNA reads TGTGCCTACCCCAGACAGGATCGCAGGGGGGAAAGTAAAACGAATGAAAAACTGTTTTTT. Protein sequence: CAYPRQDRRGESKTNEKLFF.

Turning to this clone: The junction differs from germline at one of its ends, possibly a read error. The chain links TRBV2 to TRBJ2-7; 8 nucleotides line up with TRBD2. The germline CDR1 and CDR2 sequences are SNHLY and FYNNEI. The CDR3 is made up of 12 amino acids. CDR3 sequence reads: CASSEMAGGKDF. CDR3 in DNA: TGTGCCAGCAGTGAGATGGCGGGGGGCAAGGACTTC. The complete variable domain, with remaining parts taken from reference TRBV2 and TRBJ2-7, reads EPEVTQTPSHQVTQMGQEVILRCVPISNHLYFYWYRQILGQKVEFLVSFYNNEISEKSEIFDDQFSVERPDGSNFTLKIRSTKLEDSAMYFCASSEMAGGKDFGPGTRLTVT.